The rows below give T cell receptor beta chains drawn from one sample of a study of shared clonotypes between healthy human individuals. TCRdb's copy holds only in-frame clones and misses some; the assay was immunoSEQ multiplex PCR. The profile shows around 990,000 clones, about 72% of them singletons. The sample taken for sequencing was memory CD4+ T cells from PBMCs. These receptors all come from a man aged 18 to 35 in good health. Some clones in this sample may be carry-over from other donors' samples. CDR3s include the opening cysteine and the closing phenylalanine or tryptophan. Each record gives: J gene, clone size, V gene, D gene, CDR3 DNA, CDR3 protein. A D gene is named only where the DNA matches it firmly. For some rows the clone size is stated as once, few or many, or as a class when expanded; others skip it.

J: TRBJ2-2
size: .
V: TRBV10-3
D: .
DNA: TGTGCCATCAGTGACTCCGGGACACAAACCGGGGAGCTGTTTTTT
CDR3: CAISDSGTQTGELFF

J: TRBJ2-7
size: .
V: TRBV11-2
D: TRBD2
DNA: TGTGCCAGCTCGGGACTAGCTCACTACGAGCAGTACTTC
CDR3: CASSGLAHYEQYF

J: TRBJ1-2
size: .
V: TRBV5-1
D: .
DNA: TGCGCCAGCAGCTTGCAGCGAGGGGCGGACTATGGCTACACCTTC
CDR3: CASSLQRGADYGYTF

J: TRBJ2-1
size: .
V: TRBV10-2
D: .
DNA: TGCGCCAGCAGTCTCATTAACAATGAGCAGTTCTTC
CDR3: CASSLINNEQFF

J: TRBJ2-1
size: .
V: TRBV7-8
D: TRBD2
DNA: TGTGCCAGCAGCTTAGTTGGGGGGACTAGCGGGAGCGGGGAGCAGTTCTTC
CDR3: CASSLVGGTSGSGEQFF

J: TRBJ2-1
size: few
V: TRBV30
D: .
DNA: TGTGCCTCCCTTACCTACAATGAGCAGTTCTTC
CDR3: CASLTYNEQFF

J: TRBJ2-7
size: .
V: TRBV2
D: .
DNA: TGTGCCAGCATACGAACACAGGGGGGGGTCGACGAGCAGTACTTC
CDR3: CASIRTQGGVDEQYF

J: TRBJ2-7
size: .
V: TRBV6-1
D: TRBD2
DNA: TGTGCCAGCAGTAGACTAGCGGACGGCTCCTACGAGCAGTACTTC
CDR3: CASSRLADGSYEQYF

J: TRBJ1-2
size: once
V: TRBV6-5
D: TRBD1
DNA: TGTGCCAGCAGCCCAGGGACAGTTAACTATGGCTACACCTTC
CDR3: CASSPGTVNYGYTF

J: TRBJ2-1
size: .
V: TRBV28
D: .
DNA: TGTGCCAGCAGTTTTCCGGGAGCGGGCAATGAGCAGTTCTTC
CDR3: CASSFPGAGNEQFF

J: TRBJ2-1
size: few
V: TRBV7-9
D: TRBD2
DNA: TGTGCCAGCGGTCTAGCGGGGGTGGATGAGCAGTTCTTC
CDR3: CASGLAGVDEQFF